This T cell receptor (beta chain) was sequenced for a study of identical twins. Study results and caveats: Twin sharing of out-of-frame TCR alpha was underestimated by models in monozygotic pairs.

The CDR3 runs 13 residues. CDR1 and CDR2 from the germline V gene are SNHLY and FYNNEI. The germline V and J ends were trimmed by 2 bases and 9 bases, with 11 bases remaining between them. Template switching added a universal primer binding site, and final cDNA carried unique molecular identifiers. TCRdb re-derived calls from the 5' RACE reads in MiXCR, one entry per CDR3 protein. The sample holds about 240,000 distinct CDR3 sequences, approximately 6.8% seen once. Regarding this clonotype: The antigen remains unidentified.

The same sample was also used in a study of yellow fever vaccine responses in identical twins.

This TCR derives from a woman aged 18-29 years in good health. Material for sequencing was CD8+ T cells sorted from blood. V usage is TRBV2 and J usage is TRBJ2-1; D is undetermined. The CDR3 reads CASSERVGREQFF. For the CDR3, the DNA is TGTGCCAGCAGTGAACGTGTGGGCCGTGAGCAGTTCTTC.